These T cell receptor beta chains were read from a single sample in a study of blood T cell repertoires in COVID-19. Clones were read by immunoSEQ multiplex PCR, and TCRdb kept only the in-frame ones, dropping some. The sample includes roughly 150,000 clones, roughly 90% of them seen just once. Specimen: peripheral blood. Receptor source: a man in his sixties with acute or convalescent COVID-19. CDR3s include the opening cysteine and the closing phenylalanine or tryptophan. Size tells how often a clone was seen (once, few, many) or the class of an expanded clone, and some rows leave it out.

v_call	clone_size	j_call	cdr3_aa
TRBV5-1	once	TRBJ2-7	CASSLKTNEQYF
TRBV20-1	-	TRBJ2-3	CRTGRTDTQYF
TRBV6-1	-	TRBJ2-2	CASSERPTGELFF
TRBV7-2	-	TRBJ2-7	CASSTLPGGGGVVPYEQYF
TRBV7-3	once	TRBJ2-5	CASSLQGQETQYF
TRBV3-1/TRBV3-2	-	TRBJ1-3	CASSQGGSARSSGNTIYF
TRBV11-2	-	TRBJ2-1	CASSLRGGHNEQFF
TRBV6-5	-	TRBJ1-2	CASSKQGLNGYTF
TRBV30	-	TRBJ1-6	CAWSARSSSYNSPLHF
TRBV5-5	-	TRBJ1-3	CASSRTGEAGNTIYF
TRBV7-9	-	TRBJ2-1	CASSSPSGNEQFF
TRBV5-6	-	TRBJ2-7	CASSLVGQATFYEQYF
TRBV15	-	TRBJ2-2	CATSRGRQGGFTGELFF
TRBV14	-	TRBJ2-3	CASSNDRKRTDTQYF
TRBV10-3	-	TRBJ1-3	CASKRRAIGNTIYF
TRBV5-4	-	TRBJ1-4	CASSFSLQQGYKEKLFF
TRBV25-1	-	TRBJ1-1	CASSRPGVNTEAFF
TRBV5-1	-	TRBJ2-7	CATRPGLAGGYEQYF
TRBV6-4	few	TRBJ2-6	CASSREQGSGANVLTF
TRBV4-2	-	TRBJ1-4	CASSQGTGSEKLFF
TRBV5-4	-	TRBJ2-7	CASSRMTNTYEQYF
TRBV11-1	-	TRBJ1-1	CASSLQARNTEAFF
TRBV12-3/TRBV12-4	-	TRBJ1-2	CASSRGNYGYTF
TRBV2	-	TRBJ1-4	CASYGRRGVVGEKLFF
TRBV5-6	-	TRBJ1-2	CASSLSIGQNYGYTF
TRBV7-2	-	TRBJ2-6	CASSLAGGQRANVLTF
TRBV19	once	TRBJ1-5	CASSMGRGEQPQHF
TRBV5-1	-	TRBJ2-7	CASSLEAVSYEQYF
TRBV18	-	TRBJ2-3	CASSAAGTAWVDTQYF
TRBV7-7	-	TRBJ2-1	CASSKTTGGLNEQFF
TRBV5-6	-	TRBJ1-1	CASSARRDTLNTEAFF
TRBV30	-	TRBJ1-1	CAWAWTVDTEAFF
TRBV18	once	TRBJ1-1	CASSPRGTGALNTEAFF
TRBV21-1	-	TRBJ2-3	CASSKTSGGTTDTQYF
TRBV6-5	-	TRBJ1-4	CASSYTWTGGEKLFF
TRBV30	-	TRBJ1-5	CAWSLRDLGQYSNQPQHF
TRBV2	-	TRBJ2-5	CASRAGGGAGETQYF
TRBV7-9	-	TRBJ2-2	CASSPSGARMRAGELFF
TRBV19	-	TRBJ2-3	CASSPSPGSTDTQYF
TRBV7-9	-	TRBJ1-2	CASTPSGTGEGYTF
TRBV30	-	TRBJ1-2	CAWSGKGHSYGYTF
TRBV7-9	-	TRBJ1-1	CASSFGQGEGEAFF
TRBV19	-	TRBJ2-2	CASKDGQGAGELFF
TRBV11-2	-	TRBJ2-1	CASSWRLENNEQFF
TRBV20-1	-	TRBJ1-4	CSASGVGYEKLFF
TRBV30	-	TRBJ1-5	CAWSRGQQNQPQHF
TRBV4-1	-	TRBJ2-2	CASGHRDRAFANTGELFF
TRBV6-5	-	TRBJ2-2	CASLRAGSNTGELFF
TRBV30	-	TRBJ1-1	CAWSVLKSGTGTEAFF
TRBV11-2	-	TRBJ1-5	CASSLDRNQPQHF
TRBV7-9	-	TRBJ1-6	CASSPDRINSPLHF
TRBV12-3/TRBV12-4	-	TRBJ2-1	CASSLRLELKQFF
TRBV9	-	TRBJ2-1	CASSVRPDGSDEQFF
TRBV7-9	-	TRBJ1-2	CASSPGQVFNYGYTF
TRBV6-5	few	TRBJ1-5	CASSYSGQGDQPQHF